This TCR beta chain was recorded in a study of graft-versus-host responses after intestinal transplantation. Across the study: Each recipient received anti-thymocyte globulin induction, then tacrolimus and steroids for 3 to 4 years. Study results and limitations: HvG clone declines early post-transplant were associated with peak circulating GvH levels. GvH clones were found in recipient marrow; some appeared first in ileum or blood.

TCRdb's copy holds only in-frame clones and misses some; the assay was immunoSEQ multiplex PCR. The table shows about 88,000 clones, with 90% occurring only once. The CDR3 extends over 13 amino acids. Looked up from germline, CDR1 is MDHEN and CDR2 is SYDVKM. The germline V and J ends were trimmed by 6 bases and 4 bases, with 12 bases remaining between them. Worth noting for this clone: Its antigen remains unidentified.

This clonotype was sampled from a human donor who received an intestinal transplant. This chain connects TRBV28 to TRBJ1-2; TRBD1 might be the D (5 bases). The sequencing here drew on unstimulated CD4+ T cells sorted from spleen or lymph node cells, taken before intestinal transplant. CDR3 protein: CASRQLQGYGYTF. CDR3 DNA: TGTGCCAGCAGACAACTCCAGGGCTATGGCTACACCTTC.